This T cell receptor (beta chain) was recovered during a study of blood T cell repertoires in COVID-19. Study as a whole: Sources were T cells, B-cell-depleted T cells, or PBMCs; the material itself was cDNA or gDNA.

Trimming cost V 2 bases and J 3 bases, with 8 bases left between them. CDR3 length: 15 residues. CDR1 SGHTA and CDR2 FQGTGA come from the germline V gene. In the original analysis: Reference gene primer amplification gave estimated nucleated cell counts. Only in-frame clones appear in the TCRdb table, and some are missing; sequencing was by immunoSEQ multiplex PCR. That table gives V, J and clone size, and the DNA gave D and trimming. This table has about 150,000 clones, around 82% appearing once. V usage is TRBV7-3 and J usage is TRBJ1-6; no firm D call. Sample: peripheral blood. This clonotype was obtained from a man in his sixties with COVID-19, enrolled during active disease. The chain's CDR3 is CASSLGEFYNSPLHF. The CDR3 coding sequence is TGTGCCAGCAGCTTAGGAGAGTTCTATAATTCACCCCTCCACTTT.